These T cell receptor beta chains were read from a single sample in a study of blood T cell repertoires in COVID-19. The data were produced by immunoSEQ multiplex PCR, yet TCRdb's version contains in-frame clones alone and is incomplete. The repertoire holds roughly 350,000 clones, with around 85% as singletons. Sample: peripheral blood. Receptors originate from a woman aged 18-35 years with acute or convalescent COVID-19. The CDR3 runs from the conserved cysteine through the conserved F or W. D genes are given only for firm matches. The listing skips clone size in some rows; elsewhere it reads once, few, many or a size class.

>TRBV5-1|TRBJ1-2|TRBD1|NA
TGCGCCAGCAGCCATGGACAGGGAGGTGGCTACACCTTC
CASSHGQGGGYTF
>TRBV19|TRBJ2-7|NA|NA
TGTGCCAGTAGTATGGCCAGGGACTACGAGCAGTACTTC
CASSMARDYEQYF
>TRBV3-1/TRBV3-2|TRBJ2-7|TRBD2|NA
TGTGCCACCCGCCGGACTAGCGGGAATTACGAGCAGTACTTC
CATRRTSGNYEQYF
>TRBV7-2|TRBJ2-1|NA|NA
TGTGCCAGCAGCTTAGAGGGGCGGTTTTGGGGCTCCTACAATGAGCAGTTCTTC
CASSLEGRFWGSYNEQFF
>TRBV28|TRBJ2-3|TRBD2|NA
TGTGCCAGCAGTTTATCACGGGGGGTCGCAGATACGCAGTATTTT
CASSLSRGVADTQYF
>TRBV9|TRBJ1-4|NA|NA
TGTGCCAGCAGCGTAGGTTCGAATGAAAAACTGTTTTTT
CASSVGSNEKLFF
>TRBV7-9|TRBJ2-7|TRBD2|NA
TGTGCCAGCAGCTCCTCCCGACTAGCGGGAGAGGTTAACTACGAGCAGTACTTC
CASSSSRLAGEVNYEQYF
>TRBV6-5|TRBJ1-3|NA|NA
TGTGCCAGCAGTCCTCGAGGTGGTGTTGGAAACACCATATATTTT
CASSPRGGVGNTIYF
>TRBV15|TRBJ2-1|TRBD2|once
TGTGCCACCAGCAGTACTAGCGGGAGGAACAATGAGCAGTTCTTC
CATSSTSGRNNEQFF
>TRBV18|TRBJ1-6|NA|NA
TGTGCCAGCTCACCACCAGTAGGCAGCGGCAATTCACCCCTCCACTTT
CASSPPVGSGNSPLHF
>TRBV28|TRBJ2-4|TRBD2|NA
TGTGCCAGCACCGTCGGACTAGCGGGAGGAATGTTAGCCAAAAACATTCAGTACTTC
CASTVGLAGGMLAKNIQYF
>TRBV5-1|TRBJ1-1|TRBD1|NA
TGCGCCAGCAGCTTATCCCCTTCCTTTTCGGGGACAGGGGGCCTGAACACTGAAGCTTTCTTT
CASSLSPSFSGTGGLNTEAFF
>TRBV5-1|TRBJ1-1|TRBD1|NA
TGCGCCAGCAGCTTGGCGGGGACAGGGAGAGTTTTTAACGCTGAAGCTTTCTTT
CASSLAGTGRVFNAEAFF
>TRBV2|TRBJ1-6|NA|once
TGTGCCAGCCTGCAGAGGGATAATTCACCCCTCCACTTT
CASLQRDNSPLHF
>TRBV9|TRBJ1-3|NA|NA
TGTGCCAGCAGCGTAGGGGGGCCCAGCTCTGGAAACACCATATATTTT
CASSVGGPSSGNTIYF
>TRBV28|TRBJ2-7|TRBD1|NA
TGTGCCAGCAGTACAGGGGCCTTGAAGTTCTACGAGCAGTACTTC
CASSTGALKFYEQYF
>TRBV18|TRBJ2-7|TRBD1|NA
TGTGCCAGCTCACCTCGGGACAGGGGCCCCTACGAGCAGTACTTC
CASSPRDRGPYEQYF